Listed here are 19 T cell receptor beta chains from one sample, sequenced in a study of blood T cell repertoires in COVID-19 (dated by TCRdb to about 2020). Receptors were amplified or captured by the immunoSEQ multiplex PCR assay. What TCRdb holds here is the immuneACCESS table cut down to in-frame rearrangements. Part of the clones is not present; checked against another copy, under half of the missing clones reflect an unresolved V gene, and the others are unexplained. In this sample the table shows approximately 140,000 clones, 80% of which occur a single time. The top ten clones comprise roughly 13% of the sample. Sequencing was performed on peripheral blood. The receptors were sampled from a man in his sixties with active or convalescent COVID-19.

The rearrangement joins TRBV10-3 to TRBJ1-3; D is ambiguous. Trimming took 6 bases from V and 2 from J, leaving 11 bases between them. This CDR3 contains 14 residues. Germline CDR1 and CDR2: ENHRY and SYGVKD. The DNA for the CDR3 is TGTGCCATCAGCGGCGAGCGGGCTGGAAACACCATATATTTT. This sequence encodes CAISGERAGNTIYF.

The chain uses TRBV5-1 and TRBJ2-3; 11 nucleotides agree with TRBD1. The germline V gene has CDR1 SGHRS and CDR2 YFSETQ. The CDR3 is 14 amino acids. V trimming: 4 bases; J trimming: 9 bases; junction bases outside the gene matches: 7. CDR3 sequence: CASSLDRGRGTQYF. For the CDR3, the DNA is TGCGCCAGCAGCCTGGACAGGGGGCGCGGGACGCAGTATTTT.

This clone was detected a few times. This chain joins TRBV7-2 and TRBJ1-5; D is ambiguous. Trimming left V 4 bases short and J 5 bases short, with 6 bases between. CDR1 is SGHTA, CDR2 FQGNSA, per germline. The CDR3 contains 12 residues. The CDR3, as DNA: TGTGCCAGCAGCTCCAATTATCAGCCCCAGCATTTT. Translating gives CASSSNYQPQHF.

This clone came up once. The chain couples TRBV11-3 to TRBJ2-3; a possible D gene is TRBD1 (6 bases). Germline CDR1 reads SGHNT; CDR2 reads YENEEA. The V end was cut by 1 base, the J end by 5 bases, with 10 bases between. This CDR3 has 14 residues. The chain's CDR3 is CASSLAAGEDTQYF. In DNA form, the CDR3 reads TGTGCCAGCAGCTTAGCGGCAGGGGAAGATACGCAGTATTTT. The full variable domain, completed using reference TRBV11-3 and TRBJ2-3, is EAGVVQSPRYKIIEKKQPVAFWCNPISGHNTLYWYLQNLGQGPELLIRYENEEAVDDSQLPKDRFSAERLKGVDSTLKIQPAELGDSAVYLCASSLAAGEDTQYFGPGTRLTVL.

This clone came up once. The chain recombines TRBV6-2 or TRBV6-3 with TRBJ1-5; D is undetermined. V gave up 5 bases and J gave up 1 base, with 15 bases separating them. The CDR3 consists of 16 residues. In germline, CDR1 is MNHEY, CDR2 SVGEGT. The CDR3 DNA follows: TGTGCCAGCAGTCTCCCCTCTAGGCCGAGCAATCAGCCCCAGCATTTT. Its translation: CASSLPSRPSNQPQHF.

V usage is TRBV28 and J usage is TRBJ1-1, with D unresolved. CDR3 length equals 13 residues. Per germline, CDR1 MDHEN and CDR2 SYDVKM. V lost 7 bases, J lost 2 bases, and 11 bases lay in between. In nucleotides, the CDR3 is TGTGCCAGCATCCCCGGGATTAACACTGAAGCTTTCTTT. Translating gives CASIPGINTEAFF. The full variable domain, its missing parts supplied by reference TRBV28 and TRBJ1-1, is DVKVTQSSRYLVKRTGEKVFLECVQDMDHENMFWYRQDPGLGLRLIYFSYDVKMKEKGDIPEGYSVSREKKERFSLILESASTNQTSMYLCASIPGINTEAFFGQGTRLTVV.

The chain recombines TRBV27 with TRBJ1-1; maybe TRBD1 (5 bases). This CDR3 is 11 amino acids long. CDR1 MNHEY and CDR2 SMNVEV come from the germline V gene (reference sequence). V lost 6 bases to trimming and J lost 9 bases, with 11 bases between them. CDR3 nucleotide sequence: TGTGCCAGCAGCGACAGACGACAAGCTTTCTTT. The encoded protein is CASSDRRQAFF.

In its sample, this clone was seen once. The CDR3 sequence is CASLEFSDTQYF. CDR3 DNA: TGTGCCAGCCTCGAGTTTTCAGATACGCAGTATTTT. The chain joins TRBV2 to TRBJ2-3, with no clear D. Trimming left V 8 bases short and J 4 bases short, with 10 bases between. CDR1 and CDR2 from the germline V gene are SNHLY and FYNNEI. This CDR3 spans 12 amino acids. The full variable domain, its missing parts supplied by reference TRBV2 and TRBJ2-3, is EPEVTQTPSHQVTQMGQEVILRCVPISNHLYFYWYRQILGQKVEFLVSFYNNEISEKSEIFDDQFSVERPDGSNFTLKIRSTKLEDSAMYFCASLEFSDTQYFGPGTRLTVL.

V is TRBV10-3 and J is TRBJ2-7; 7 bases are a match to TRBD2. V lost 5 bases and J lost 2; bases outside the gene matches: 9. Germline values: CDR1 ENHRY, CDR2 SYGVKD. The CDR3 contains 15 residues. DNA of the CDR3: TGTGCCATCAGTTGGGGGGAGGGCAGAACCTACGAGCAGTACTTC. This codes for CAISWGEGRTYEQYF.

The gene calls are TRBV6-5 and TRBJ2-3; 7 bases are a match to TRBD2. With 7 bases clipped from V and 4 bases from J, the junction kept 8 bases outside the gene matches. Germline V CDR1 and CDR2: MNHEY, SVGAGI. The CDR3 covers 14 residues. The DNA of the CDR3 is TGTGCCAGCACCGCTAGCGGAAGGGCAGATACGCAGTATTTT. Its protein is CASTASGRADTQYF.

The chain joins TRBV7-2 to TRBJ2-1; tentative D call: TRBD2 (6 bases). The CDR3 length is 14 residues. Looked up from germline, CDR1 is SGHTA and CDR2 is FQGNSA. V lost 5 bases, J lost 12 bases, and 20 bases lay in between. CDR3 DNA: TGTGCCAGCAGCCCATCCAGCCGGGGCGGGGTGCAGTTCTTC. This sequence encodes CASSPSSRGGVQFF.

The chain couples TRBV7-3 to TRBJ2-2; 7 nucleotides agree with TRBD2. The CDR3 length is 16 residues. Germline trimming cut 5 bases from V and 0 bases from J; bases unmatched to any gene: 6. The germline CDR1 and CDR2 sequences are SGHTA and FQGTGA. The CDR3 sequence: CASSPRGITNTGELFF. For the CDR3, the DNA is TGTGCCAGCAGCCCGCGGGGGATAACGAACACCGGGGAGCTGTTTTTT.

J is TRBJ2-2 and V is TRBV5-1; D may be TRBD1 (6 bases). Germline V gene data show CDR1 as SGHRS and CDR2 as YFSETQ. The CDR3 is 14 amino acids. Trimming removed 7 bases at V and 1 base at J, with 11 bases between. This CDR3 is CASGSTGNTGELFF. CDR3 coding DNA: TGCGCCAGCGGCTCGACAGGGAACACCGGGGAGCTGTTTTTT.

This clone appeared many times. The chain combines TRBV6-6 with TRBJ2-1, with TRBD2 matching 7 bases. Germline V lookup: CDR1 MNHNY, CDR2 SVGAGI (reference sequence). This CDR3 comprises 14 residues. With V trimmed by 8 bases and J by 7 bases, 11 bases remained unmatched. The CDR3 DNA reads as TGTGCCAGCCTTAACTACGGGAGGAGGAATGAGCAGTTCTTC. This gives the protein CASLNYGRRNEQFF.

The J gene is TRBJ1-2, the V gene TRBV4-3; D unclear. The germline V gene encodes CDR1 LGHNA and CDR2 YSLEER. The CDR3 sequence is 16 residues long. V lost 0 bases to trimming and J lost 4 bases, with 15 bases between them. The CDR3 loop reads CASSQDLNWQAYGYTF. The CDR3 nucleotides read TGCGCCAGCAGCCAAGATCTAAATTGGCAGGCCTATGGCTACACCTTC.

V gene TRBV18 combines with J gene TRBJ1-2; 10 bases are shared with TRBD1. V lost 3 bases and J lost 4; bases outside the gene matches: 5. This CDR3 is 15 amino acids long. Per germline, CDR1 KGHSH and CDR2 LQKENI. CDR3 region: CASSPGQGLGYGYTF. Here the CDR3 DNA reads TGTGCCAGCTCACCGGGACAGGGGCTAGGCTATGGCTACACCTTC.

The J gene is TRBJ2-5, the V gene TRBV28; 7 bases are shared with TRBD1. The CDR3 runs 16 residues. Looked up from germline, CDR1 is MDHEN and CDR2 is SYDVKM. J lost 5 bases, V lost 7 bases, and 16 bases had no gene match. CDR3 residues: CASNPLDRAPGETQYF. The CDR3 coding sequence is TGTGCCAGCAACCCGCTCGACAGGGCACCGGGGGAGACCCAGTACTTC.

CDR3 sequence reads: CASSSGGREVTEAFF. As DNA, the CDR3 is TGTGCCAGCAGCTCAGGGGGAAGGGAGGTCACTGAAGCTTTCTTT. The rearrangement links TRBV5-5 to TRBJ1-1, with 7 bases lining up with TRBD1. Germline-derived CDR1 and CDR2 are SGHKS and YYEKEE (reference sequence). Germline trimming cut 3 bases from V and 4 bases from J; bases unmatched to any gene: 9. This CDR3 has 15 residues.

This clone is a singleton in its sample. The same CDR3 is also encoded by other DNA sequences in this sample. The chain combines TRBV7-9 with TRBJ1-2; TRBD1 matches 10 bases. V shed 6 bases, J shed 2 bases, and the junction held 3 bases outside the gene matches. CDR1 and CDR2 from the germline V gene are SEHNR and FQNEAQ (reference sequence). The CDR3 consists of 14 residues. The CDR3, as DNA: TGTGCCAGCAGTCCGGGACAGGGGAACTATGGCTACACCTTC. This sequence encodes CASSPGQGNYGYTF.